This TCR beta chain was obtained from a study of blood T cells in healthy people across ages. Each sample provided at least 6 micrograms of extracted total RNA. The germline CDR1 and CDR2 sequences are DFQATT and SNEGSKA (reference sequence). This CDR3 comprises 15 residues. V shed 5 bases and J shed 2 bases, with 18 bases lying between them. A J-beta primer mix and a sample-barcoded 5' primer were used in a second PCR of about 7 to 12 cycles. TCRdb reprocessed the 5' RACE reads with MiXCR, giving one entry per CDR3 protein. Of some 1.6 million distinct CDR3 sequences listed, 30% to 40% are singletons. As for this clonotype: Antigen specificity is unknown.

Broader study findings: Expanded clonotype changes were possibly confounded by unknown donor CMV status. A greater number of naive CD4+ cells and higher diversity distinguished long-lived donors from aged donors.

The material sequenced was blood. This clonotype was obtained from a woman between 25 and 40 years old in good health. The V call is TRBV20-1, the J call TRBJ1-2; tentatively, D is TRBD1 (5 bases). DNA for the CDR3: TGCAGTGCTCAAAACCCTCCGACAGAAAACTATGGCTACACCTTC. Its protein is CSAQNPPTENYGYTF.